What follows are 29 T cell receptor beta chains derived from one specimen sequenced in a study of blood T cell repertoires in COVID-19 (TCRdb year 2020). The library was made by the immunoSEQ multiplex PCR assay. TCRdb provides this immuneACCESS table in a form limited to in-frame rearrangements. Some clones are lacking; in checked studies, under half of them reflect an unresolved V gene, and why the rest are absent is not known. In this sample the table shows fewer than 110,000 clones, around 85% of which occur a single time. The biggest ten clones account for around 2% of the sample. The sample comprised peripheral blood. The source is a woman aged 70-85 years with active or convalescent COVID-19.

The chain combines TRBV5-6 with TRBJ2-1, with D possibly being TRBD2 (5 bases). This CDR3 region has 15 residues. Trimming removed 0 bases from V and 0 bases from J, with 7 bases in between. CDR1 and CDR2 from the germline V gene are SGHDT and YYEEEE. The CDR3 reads CASSLAGSSYNEQFF. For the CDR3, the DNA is TGTGCCAGCAGCTTGGCTGGGAGCTCCTACAATGAGCAGTTCTTC.

CDR3 in amino acids: CASSQTGGDNYGYTF. CDR3 DNA sequence: TGCGCCAGCAGCCAGACAGGGGGCGATAACTATGGCTACACCTTC. The J gene is TRBJ1-2, the V gene TRBV4-3; 10 bases are a match to TRBD1. Per the germline V gene, CDR1 is LGHNA and CDR2 is YSLEER. The CDR3 is 15 residues long. Losses at the gene ends were 3 bases for V and 1 base for J; bases not matched to a gene: 2.

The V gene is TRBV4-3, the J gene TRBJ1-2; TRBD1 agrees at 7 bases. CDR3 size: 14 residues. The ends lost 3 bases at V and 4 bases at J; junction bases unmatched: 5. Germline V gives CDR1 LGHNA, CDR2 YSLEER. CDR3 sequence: CASSHRQGSYGYTF. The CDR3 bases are TGCGCCAGCAGCCATAGACAGGGCTCCTATGGCTACACCTTC.

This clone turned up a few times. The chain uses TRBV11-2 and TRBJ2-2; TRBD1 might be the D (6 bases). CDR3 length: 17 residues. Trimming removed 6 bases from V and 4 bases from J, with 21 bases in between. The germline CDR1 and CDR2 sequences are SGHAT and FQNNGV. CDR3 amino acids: CASSQSPGQDPTGELFF. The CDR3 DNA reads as TGTGCCAGCAGTCAATCTCCGGGACAAGACCCCACCGGGGAGCTGTTTTTT.

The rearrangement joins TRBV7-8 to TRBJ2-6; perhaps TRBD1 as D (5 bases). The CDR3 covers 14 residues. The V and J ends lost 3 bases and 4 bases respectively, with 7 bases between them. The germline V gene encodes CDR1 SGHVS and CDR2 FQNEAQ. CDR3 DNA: TGTGCCAGCAGCTTCCAGGGAGGGGCCAACGTCCTGACTTTC. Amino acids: CASSFQGGANVLTF.

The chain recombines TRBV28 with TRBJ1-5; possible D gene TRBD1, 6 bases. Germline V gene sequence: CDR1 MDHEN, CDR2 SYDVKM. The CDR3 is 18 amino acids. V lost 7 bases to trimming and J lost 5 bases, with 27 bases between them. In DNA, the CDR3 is TGTGCCAGCACCCTAACCTTTGGGGGCAGGGAAGAATATCAGCCCCAGCATTTT. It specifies CASTLTFGGREEYQPQHF.

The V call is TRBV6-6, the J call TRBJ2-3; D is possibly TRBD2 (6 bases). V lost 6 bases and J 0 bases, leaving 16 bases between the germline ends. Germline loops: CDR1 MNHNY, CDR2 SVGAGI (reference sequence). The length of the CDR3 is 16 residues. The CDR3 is CASSPGLRGSTDTQYF. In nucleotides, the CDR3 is TGTGCCAGCAGCCCAGGGCTACGGGGGAGCACAGATACGCAGTATTTT.

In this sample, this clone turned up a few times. CDR3 sequence reads: CASSQGRGTNEKLFF. The CDR3 nucleotides are TGCGCCAGCAGCCAGGGGAGGGGAACTAATGAAAAACTGTTTTTT. The chain employs TRBV5-1 and TRBJ1-4; D may be TRBD1 (6 bases). Trimming removed 4 bases from V and 1 base from J, with 11 bases in between. Germline V lookup: CDR1 SGHRS, CDR2 YFSETQ. The CDR3 is made up of 15 amino acids.

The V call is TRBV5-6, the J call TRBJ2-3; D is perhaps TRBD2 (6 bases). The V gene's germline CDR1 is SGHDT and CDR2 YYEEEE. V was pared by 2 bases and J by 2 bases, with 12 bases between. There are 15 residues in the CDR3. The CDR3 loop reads CASSFGREPTDTQYF. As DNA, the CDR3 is TGTGCCAGCAGCTTCGGGCGGGAACCCACAGATACGCAGTATTTT.

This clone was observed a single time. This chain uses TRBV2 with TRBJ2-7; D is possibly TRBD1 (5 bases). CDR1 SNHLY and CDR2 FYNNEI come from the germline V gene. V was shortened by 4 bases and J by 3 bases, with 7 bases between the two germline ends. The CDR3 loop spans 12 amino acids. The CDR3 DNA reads TGTGCCAGCAGTGGACAGATCTACGAGCAGTACTTC. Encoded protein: CASSGQIYEQYF.

The CDR3 loop reads CAWSAQGSYEQYF. DNA for the CDR3: TGTGCCTGGAGTGCCCAGGGGTCCTACGAGCAGTACTTC. The chain links TRBV30 to TRBJ2-7, with D possibly being TRBD1 (6 bases). Trimming cost V 1 base and J 1 base, with 8 bases left between them. The CDR3 sequence is 13 residues long. Germline lookup yields CDR1 GTSNPN and CDR2 SVGIG (reference sequence).

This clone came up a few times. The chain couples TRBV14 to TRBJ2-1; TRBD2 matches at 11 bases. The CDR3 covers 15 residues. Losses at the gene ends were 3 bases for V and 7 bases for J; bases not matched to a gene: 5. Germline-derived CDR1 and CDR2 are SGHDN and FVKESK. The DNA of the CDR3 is TGTGCCAGCAGCCAGTTGACTAGCGGGAATAATGAGCAGTTCTTC. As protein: CASSQLTSGNNEQFF. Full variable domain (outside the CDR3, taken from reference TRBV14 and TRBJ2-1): EAGVTQFPSHSVIEKGQTVTLRCDPISGHDNLYWYRRVMGKEIKFLLHFVKESKQDESGMPNNRFLAERTGGTYSTLKVQPAELEDSGVYFCASSQLTSGNNEQFFGPGTRLTVL.

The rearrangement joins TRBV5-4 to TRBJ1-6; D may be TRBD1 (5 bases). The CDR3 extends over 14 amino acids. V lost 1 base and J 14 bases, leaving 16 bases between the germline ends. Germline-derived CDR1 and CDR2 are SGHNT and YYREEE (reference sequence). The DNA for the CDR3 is TGTGCCAGCAGCTTGAAAGGGGCAAGGGTGTCCCTCCACTTT. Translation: CASSLKGARVSLHF.

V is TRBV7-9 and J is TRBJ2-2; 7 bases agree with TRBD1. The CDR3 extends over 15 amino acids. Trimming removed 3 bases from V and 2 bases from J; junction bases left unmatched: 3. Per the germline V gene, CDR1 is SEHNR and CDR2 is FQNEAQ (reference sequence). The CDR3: CASSLRQGNTGELFF. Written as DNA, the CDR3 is TGTGCCAGCAGCTTGAGACAGGGAAACACCGGGGAGCTGTTTTTT.

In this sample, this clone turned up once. Here the CDR3 reads CASSPPGAGANVLTF. CDR3 nucleotides: TGTGCCAGCAGCCCCCCGGGGGCTGGGGCCAACGTCCTGACTTTC. This sequence joins TRBV27 and TRBJ2-6; D perhaps matches TRBD2 (6 bases). With 6 bases removed from V and 2 bases from J, the gap between germline ends came to 11 bases. CDR1 and CDR2 from the germline V gene are MNHEY and SMNVEV (reference sequence). The CDR3 extends over 15 amino acids.

The CDR3 nucleotides are TGCGCCAGCCGGGATGGACAGGGAATCTACGAGCAGTACTTC. It codes for CASRDGQGIYEQYF. The rearrangement joins TRBV5-1 to TRBJ2-7, with 8 bases identical to TRBD1. J gave up 3 bases and V 7 bases, and 9 bases lay outside the gene matches. The germline V gene encodes CDR1 SGHRS and CDR2 YFSETQ. The CDR3 length is 14 residues.

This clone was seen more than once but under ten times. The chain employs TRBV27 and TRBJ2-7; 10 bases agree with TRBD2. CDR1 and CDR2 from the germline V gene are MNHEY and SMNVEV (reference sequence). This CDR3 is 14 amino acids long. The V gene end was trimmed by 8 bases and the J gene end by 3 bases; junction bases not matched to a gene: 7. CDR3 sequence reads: CASSSGGTNYEQYF. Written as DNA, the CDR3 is TGTGCCAGCTCTAGCGGGGGAACAAACTACGAGCAGTACTTC.

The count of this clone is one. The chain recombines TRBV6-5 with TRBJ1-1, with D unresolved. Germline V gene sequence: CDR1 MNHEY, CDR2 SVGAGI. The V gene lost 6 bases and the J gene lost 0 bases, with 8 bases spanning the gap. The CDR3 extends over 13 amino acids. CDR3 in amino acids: CASSPKMNTEAFF. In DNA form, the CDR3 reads TGTGCCAGCAGCCCCAAAATGAACACTGAAGCTTTCTTT.

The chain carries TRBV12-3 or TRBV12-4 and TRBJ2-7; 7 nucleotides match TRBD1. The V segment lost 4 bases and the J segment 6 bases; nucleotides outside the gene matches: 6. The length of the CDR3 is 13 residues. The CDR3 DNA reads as TGTGCCAGCAGTTCATCAACAGGGGCCGAGCAGTACTTC. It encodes CASSSSTGAEQYF.

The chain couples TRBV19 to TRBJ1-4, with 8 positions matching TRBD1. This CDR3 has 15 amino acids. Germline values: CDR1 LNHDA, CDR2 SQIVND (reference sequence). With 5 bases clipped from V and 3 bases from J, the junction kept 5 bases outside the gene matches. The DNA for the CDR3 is TGTGCCAGTAGTGAAGGACAGGGAGCTAATGAAAAACTGTTTTTT. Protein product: CASSEGQGANEKLFF.

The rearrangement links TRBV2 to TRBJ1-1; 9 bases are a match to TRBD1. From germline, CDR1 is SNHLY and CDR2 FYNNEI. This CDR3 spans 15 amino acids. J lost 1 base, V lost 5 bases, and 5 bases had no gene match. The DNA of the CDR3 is TGTGCCAGCAGTCAACAGGGGGCGCGGAACACTGAAGCTTTCTTT. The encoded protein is CASSQQGARNTEAFF.

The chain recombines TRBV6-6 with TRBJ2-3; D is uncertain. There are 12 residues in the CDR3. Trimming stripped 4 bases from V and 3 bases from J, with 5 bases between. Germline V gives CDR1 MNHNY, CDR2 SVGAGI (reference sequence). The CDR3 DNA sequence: TGTGCCAGCAGTTCCTATACAGATACGCAGTATTTT. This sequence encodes CASSSYTDTQYF.

The CDR3 DNA reads as TGTGCCAGCAGCTTAGAGGGCCAGGGGACAGATACGCAGTATTTT. It codes for CASSLEGQGTDTQYF. The gene calls are TRBV11-2 and TRBJ2-3; D is possibly TRBD1 (6 bases). V was pared by 0 bases and J by 3 bases, with 10 bases between. The CDR3 covers 15 residues. Germline V gene data show CDR1 as SGHAT and CDR2 as FQNNGV.

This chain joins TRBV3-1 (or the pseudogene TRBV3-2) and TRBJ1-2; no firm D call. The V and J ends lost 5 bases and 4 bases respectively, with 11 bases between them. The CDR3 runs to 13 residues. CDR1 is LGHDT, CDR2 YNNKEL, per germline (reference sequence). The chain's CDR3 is CASSSQVGYGYTF. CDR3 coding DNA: TGTGCCAGCAGCTCCCAGGTTGGCTATGGCTACACCTTC.

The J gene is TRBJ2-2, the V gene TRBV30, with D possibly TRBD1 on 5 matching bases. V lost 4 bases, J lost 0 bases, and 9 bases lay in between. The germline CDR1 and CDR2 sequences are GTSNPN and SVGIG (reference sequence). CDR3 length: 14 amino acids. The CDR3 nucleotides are TGTGCCTGGAAGGGGCAGCCGAACACCGGGGAGCTGTTTTTT. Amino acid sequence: CAWKGQPNTGELFF.

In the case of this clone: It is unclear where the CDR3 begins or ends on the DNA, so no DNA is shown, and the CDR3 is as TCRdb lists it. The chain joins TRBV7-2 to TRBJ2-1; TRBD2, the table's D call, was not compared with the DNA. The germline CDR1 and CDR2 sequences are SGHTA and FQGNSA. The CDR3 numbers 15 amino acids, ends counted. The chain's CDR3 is CASSLDQFFGSMGFF.

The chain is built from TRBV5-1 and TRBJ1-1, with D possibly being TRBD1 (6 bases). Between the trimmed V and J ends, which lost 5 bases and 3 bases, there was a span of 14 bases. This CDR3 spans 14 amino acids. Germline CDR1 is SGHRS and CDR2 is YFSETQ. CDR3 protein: CASSSTGLDTEAFF. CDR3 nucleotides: TGCGCCAGCAGTTCCACAGGGTTGGACACTGAAGCTTTCTTT.

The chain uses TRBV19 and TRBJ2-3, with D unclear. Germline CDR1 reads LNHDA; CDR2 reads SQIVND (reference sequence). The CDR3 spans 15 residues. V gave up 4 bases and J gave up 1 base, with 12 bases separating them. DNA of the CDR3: TGTGCCAGTAGTACCGGCGGCCTAGGCACAGATACGCAGTATTTT. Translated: CASSTGGLGTDTQYF.

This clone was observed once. Here the CDR3 DNA reads TGCGCCAGCAGCACCGGGACAGGGCCCCCCGGGGAGCTGTTTTTT. This translates into CASSTGTGPPGELFF. V and J are TRBV5-1 and TRBJ2-2, with TRBD1 matching 9 bases. CDR1 SGHRS and CDR2 YFSETQ come from the germline V gene. The CDR3 totals 15 residues. Trimming at V came to 4 bases and at J to 6 bases, leaving 7 bases not matched to a gene.